This TCR beta chain was retrieved from a study of T cell responses to AZD1222 COVID-19 vaccine. The CDR3 extends over 14 amino acids. Germline values: CDR1 SGHRS, CDR2 YFSETQ. Trimming took off 4 bases at V and 3 bases at J, with 8 bases between the two ends. Produced via immunoSEQ multiplex PCR; TCRdb's table is partial and in-frame only. The sample holds some 150,000 clones, roughly 90% seen once. The rearrangement uses TRBV5-1 and TRBJ2-6, with a tentative D call TRBD2 (6 bases). The material sequenced was peripheral blood, taken on day 0 of AZD1222 vaccination. This TCR was recovered from an adult in good health. The CDR3 loop reads CASSGGLGANVLTF. CDR3 DNA sequence: TGCGCCAGCAGCGGAGGGCTTGGGGCCAACGTCCTGACTTTC.